This T cell receptor beta chain derives from a study of T-cell reconstitution after alpha-beta-depleted transplantation in children (dated by TCRdb to about 2016). Concerning the study at large: The study quantitatively tracked T-cell immune reconstitution after TCRalphabeta/CD19-depleted allogeneic hematopoietic cell transplantation in children using TCR repertoire profiling. General findings and caveats noted by the study authors: Apparently early alphabetaT-cell count recovery about two months after transplant reportedly relied on only several hundred rapidly expanded clones derived from non-depleted graft cells. The high TCRbeta diversity at day 60 in some patients was ascribed to recipient T cells and intrathymic progenitors that had survived conditioning. Hyperexpanded clone frequencies declined over subsequent months; after one year, T-cell counts and TCRbeta diversity were mostly attributed to newly produced T cells.

Notes on this clonotype: This clone's antigen is unknown. No base quality information exists; no much larger clone differs at one position.

The library was prepared using PCR. The instrument was an Illumina HiSeq 2500. TCR library preparation used molecular barcoding, with unique molecular identifiers applied to normalize quantification of the TCRbeta repertoire. TCRdb handled the public reads itself, with Q25 trimming in fastp and clone calling in MiXCR, and kept productive beta chains. Here each entry gathers all rows of one CDR3 protein and keeps the most common genes and DNA. The sample includes 500,000 to 600,000 distinct CDR3 sequences, with 25% to 30% observed a single time. Together, the top ten hold under 45% of the sample. Explained via the paper, the treatment or condition label denotes: allogeneic hematopoietic cell transplantation with graft depleted of TCRalphabeta T cells and CD19 B cells. TCRalphabeta/CD19-depleted allogeneic hematopoietic cell grafts were given to the transplant recipients, all of whom were children.

The receptor was isolated from a boy younger than two with Wiskott-Aldrich syndrome, due to receive a stem cell transplant. Here the sequenced sample was PBMCs, taken before TCRalphabeta/CD19-depleted stem cell transplant.

In nucleotides, the sequence is TGCAGTGCTAGAGATACAGGGGGTACTGAAAAACTGTTTTTT. It translates as CSARDTGGTEKLFF. The rearrangement combines TRBV20-1 with TRBJ1-4, with 8 bases aligning to TRBD1. V loses 0 bases at its end and J loses 7 bases; junction bases beyond the gene matches: 4. Its CDR3 holds 14 amino acids, cysteine through phenylalanine. The retained sequence is limited to the CDR3, 42 bases, with the frame set at the first base. The germline V gene (reference sequence) sets CDR1 to DFQATT and CDR2 to SNEGSKA.